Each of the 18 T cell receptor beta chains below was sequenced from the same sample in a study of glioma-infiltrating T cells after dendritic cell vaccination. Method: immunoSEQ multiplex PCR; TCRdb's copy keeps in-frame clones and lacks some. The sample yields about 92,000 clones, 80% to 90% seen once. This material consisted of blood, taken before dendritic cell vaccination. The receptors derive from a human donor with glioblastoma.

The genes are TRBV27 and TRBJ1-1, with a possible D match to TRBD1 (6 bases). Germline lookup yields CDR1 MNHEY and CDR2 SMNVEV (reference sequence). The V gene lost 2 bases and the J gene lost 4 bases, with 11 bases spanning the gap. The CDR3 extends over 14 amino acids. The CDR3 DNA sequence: TGTGCCAGCAGTTTAAGGGGGTCGGCCACTGAAGCTTTCTTT. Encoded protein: CASSLRGSATEAFF.

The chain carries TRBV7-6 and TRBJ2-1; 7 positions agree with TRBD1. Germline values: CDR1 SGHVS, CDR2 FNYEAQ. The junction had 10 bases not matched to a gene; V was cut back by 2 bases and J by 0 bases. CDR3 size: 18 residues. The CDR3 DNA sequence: TGTGCCAGCAGCTTAAGGTCAGGGGACAGCCTCTCCTACAATGAGCAGTTCTTC. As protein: CASSLRSGDSLSYNEQFF.

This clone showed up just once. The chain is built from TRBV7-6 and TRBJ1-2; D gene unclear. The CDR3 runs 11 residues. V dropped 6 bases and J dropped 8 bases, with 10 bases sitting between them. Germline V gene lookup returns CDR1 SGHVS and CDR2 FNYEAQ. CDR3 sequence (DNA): TGTGCCAGCAGACCAACCCGGGGCTACACCTTC. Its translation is CASRPTRGYTF.

In DNA, the CDR3 is TGTGCCTGGAGAAAAGAGACTAGCGGGAGTTCAGATACGCAGTATTTT. Translating gives CAWRKETSGSSDTQYF. This chain uses TRBV30 with TRBJ2-3, with TRBD2 matching over 12 bases. V was pared by 3 bases and J by 4 bases, with 8 bases of the junction left unmatched. Germline CDR1 reads GTSNPN; CDR2 reads SVGIG (reference sequence). The CDR3 runs 16 residues.

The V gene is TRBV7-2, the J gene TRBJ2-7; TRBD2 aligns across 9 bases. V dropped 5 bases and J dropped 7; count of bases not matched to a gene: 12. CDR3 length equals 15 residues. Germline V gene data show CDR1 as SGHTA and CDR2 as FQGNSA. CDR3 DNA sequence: TGTGCCAGCAGCGAGACTAGCGGCCCAGCAGGGGAGCAGTACTTC. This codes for CASSETSGPAGEQYF.

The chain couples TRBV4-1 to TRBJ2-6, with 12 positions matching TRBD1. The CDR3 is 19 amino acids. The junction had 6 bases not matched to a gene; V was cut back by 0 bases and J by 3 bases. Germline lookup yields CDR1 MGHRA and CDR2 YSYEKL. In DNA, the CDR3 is TGCGCCAGCAGCCAAGAGCCCGGGACAGGGGGCTTTGGGGCCAACGTCCTGACTTTC. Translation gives CASSQEPGTGGFGANVLTF.

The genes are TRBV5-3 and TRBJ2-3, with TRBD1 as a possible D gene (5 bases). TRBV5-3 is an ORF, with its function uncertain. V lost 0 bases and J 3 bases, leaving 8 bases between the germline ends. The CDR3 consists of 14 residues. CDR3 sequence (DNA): TGTGCCAGAAGCTTGGATCAGGGAACAGATACGCAGTATTTT. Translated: CARSLDQGTDTQYF.

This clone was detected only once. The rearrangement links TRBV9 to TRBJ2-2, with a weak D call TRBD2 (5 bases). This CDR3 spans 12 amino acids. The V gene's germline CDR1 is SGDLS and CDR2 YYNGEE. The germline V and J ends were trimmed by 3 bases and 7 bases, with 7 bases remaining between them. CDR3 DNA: TGTGCCAGCAGCGCTCGGGGCGGGGAGCTGTTTTTT. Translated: CASSARGGELFF.

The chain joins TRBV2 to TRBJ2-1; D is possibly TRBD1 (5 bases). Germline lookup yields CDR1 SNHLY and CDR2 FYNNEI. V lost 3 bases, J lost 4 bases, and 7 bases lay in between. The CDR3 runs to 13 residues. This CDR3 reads CASSETAYNEQFF. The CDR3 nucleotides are TGTGCCAGCAGTGAGACAGCTTACAATGAGCAGTTCTTC.

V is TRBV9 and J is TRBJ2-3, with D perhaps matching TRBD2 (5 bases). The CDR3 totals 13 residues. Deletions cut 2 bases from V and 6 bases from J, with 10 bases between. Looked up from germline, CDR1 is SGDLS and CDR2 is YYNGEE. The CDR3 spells CASSVGLTDTQYF. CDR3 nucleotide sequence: TGTGCCAGCAGCGTCGGACTCACCGATACGCAGTATTTT.

CDR3 bases: TGCGCCAGCAGCCAAGAACAGGGGAATCCTGAAGCTTTCTTT. This translates into CASSQEQGNPEAFF. The J gene is TRBJ1-1, the V gene TRBV4-1; 7 bases map to TRBD1. The germline V gene has CDR1 MGHRA and CDR2 YSYEKL. The CDR3 totals 14 residues. V lost 0 bases and J lost 6; bases outside the gene matches: 4.

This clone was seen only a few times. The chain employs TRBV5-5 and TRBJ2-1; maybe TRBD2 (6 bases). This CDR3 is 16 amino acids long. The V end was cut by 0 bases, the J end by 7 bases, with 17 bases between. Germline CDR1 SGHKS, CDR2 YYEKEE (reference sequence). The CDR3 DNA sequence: TGTGCCAGCAGCTTGGATGCCCCAGGGAGGCGGAATGAGCAGTTCTTC. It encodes CASSLDAPGRRNEQFF.

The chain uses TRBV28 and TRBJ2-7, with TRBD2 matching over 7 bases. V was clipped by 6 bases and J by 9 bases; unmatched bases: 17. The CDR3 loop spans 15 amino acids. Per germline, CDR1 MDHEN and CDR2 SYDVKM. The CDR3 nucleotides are TGTGCCAGCAGATCCACCGGGACTACTTCCTCGGTGCAGTACTTC. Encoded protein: CASRSTGTTSSVQYF. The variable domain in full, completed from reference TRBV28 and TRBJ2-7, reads DVKVTQSSRYLVKRTGEKVFLECVQDMDHENMFWYRQDPGLGLRLIYFSYDVKMKEKGDIPEGYSVSREKKERFSLILESASTNQTSMYLCASRSTGTTSSVQYFGPGTRLTVT.

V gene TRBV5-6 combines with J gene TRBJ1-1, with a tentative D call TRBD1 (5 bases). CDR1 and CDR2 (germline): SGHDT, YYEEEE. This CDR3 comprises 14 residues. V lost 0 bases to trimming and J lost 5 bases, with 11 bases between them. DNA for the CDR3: TGTGCCAGCAGCTTGGTACAGGTTCCGACTGAAGCTTTCTTT. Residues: CASSLVQVPTEAFF.

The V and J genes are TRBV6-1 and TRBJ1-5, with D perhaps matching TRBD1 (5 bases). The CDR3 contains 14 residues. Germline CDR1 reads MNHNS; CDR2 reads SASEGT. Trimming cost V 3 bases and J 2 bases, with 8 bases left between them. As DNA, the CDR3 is TGTGCCAGCAGTGACAGGGTGGGCAATCAGCCCCAGCATTTT. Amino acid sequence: CASSDRVGNQPQHF.

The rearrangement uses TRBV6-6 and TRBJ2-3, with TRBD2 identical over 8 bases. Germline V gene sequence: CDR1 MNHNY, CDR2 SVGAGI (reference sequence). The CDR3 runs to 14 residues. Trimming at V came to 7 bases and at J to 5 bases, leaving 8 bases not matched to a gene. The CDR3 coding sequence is TGTGCCAGCATTCTAACAGCGGGAGTAGATACGCAGTATTTT. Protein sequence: CASILTAGVDTQYF.

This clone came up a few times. As DNA, the CDR3 is TGTGCCAGCAGTGAATGGGCAGGGCGTAGTGAAAAACTGTTTTTT. Amino acids: CASSEWAGRSEKLFF. This chain joins TRBV6-1 and TRBJ1-4; maybe TRBD1 (5 bases). There are 15 residues in the CDR3. Germline CDR1 is MNHNS and CDR2 is SASEGT. V was cut by 2 bases and J by 7 bases, with 14 bases left in between.

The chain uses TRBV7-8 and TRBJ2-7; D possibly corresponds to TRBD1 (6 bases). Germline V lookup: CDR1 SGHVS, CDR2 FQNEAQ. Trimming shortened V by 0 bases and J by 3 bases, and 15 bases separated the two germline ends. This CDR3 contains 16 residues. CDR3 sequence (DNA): TGTGCCAGCAGCTTAGCGAACAGGGACGCCCTCTACGAGCAGTACTTC. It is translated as CASSLANRDALYEQYF.